The clone carrying this TCR beta chain has a handful of counts. Antigen: not known. The authors ran a second PCR of roughly 6 to 12 cycles using a sample-barcoded 5' primer and a J-beta primer mix. The template-switch adaptor, which had 12 random nucleotides, put a tag on each cDNA molecule. Every sample gave at least 3 million paired-end reads containing CDR3. TCRdb independently ran MiXCR on the 5' RACE reads; one entry per CDR3 protein. Of about 1.8 million distinct CDR3 sequences listed, 49% are singletons. V was pared by 4 bases and J by 7 bases, with 2 bases of the junction left unmatched. This CDR3 spans 11 amino acids. Germline values: CDR1 SQVTM, CDR2 ANQGSEA. This specimen belongs to a study of blood T cells in healthy people across ages. General study results and limits: The CMV status of each donor remained undetermined, and this could have confounded shifts in expanded clonotypes.

This receptor was taken from a woman aged 40 to 50 in good health. The gene calls are TRBV29-1 and TRBJ2-7; 9 nucleotides align to TRBD1. What was sequenced was blood. CDR3 nucleotide sequence: TGCAGCGTTGGGGACAGGGAAGAGCAGTACTTC. Protein product: CSVGDREEQYF.